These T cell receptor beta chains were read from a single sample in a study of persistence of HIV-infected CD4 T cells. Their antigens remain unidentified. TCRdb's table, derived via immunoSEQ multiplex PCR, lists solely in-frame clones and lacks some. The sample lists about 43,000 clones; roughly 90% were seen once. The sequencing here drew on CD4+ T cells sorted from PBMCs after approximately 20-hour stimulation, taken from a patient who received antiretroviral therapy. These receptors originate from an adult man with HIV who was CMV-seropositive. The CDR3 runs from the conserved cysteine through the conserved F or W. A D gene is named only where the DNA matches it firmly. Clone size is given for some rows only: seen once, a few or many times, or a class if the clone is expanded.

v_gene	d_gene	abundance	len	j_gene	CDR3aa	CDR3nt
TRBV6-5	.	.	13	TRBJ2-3	CASSPPGQDTQYF	TGTGCCAGCAGTCCTCCTGGGCAAGATACGCAGTATTTT
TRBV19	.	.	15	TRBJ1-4	CASSRRGGDNEKLFF	TGTGCCAGTAGTCGCCGGGGAGGGGATAATGAAAAACTGTTTTTT
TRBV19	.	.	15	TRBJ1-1	CASSIEGRRDTEAFF	TGTGCCAGTAGTATAGAAGGGCGGCGGGACACTGAAGCTTTCTTT
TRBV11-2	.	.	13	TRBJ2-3	CASSLEGPATQYF	TGTGCCAGCAGCTTAGAGGGCCCAGCTACGCAGTATTTT
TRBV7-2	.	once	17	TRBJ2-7	CASSSSLFGTRSYEQYF	TGTGCCAGCAGCTCCTCGCTTTTCGGGACACGCTCCTACGAGCAGTACTTC
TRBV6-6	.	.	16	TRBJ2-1	CASGSGGVSSYNEQFF	TGTGCCAGCGGGTCAGGGGGGGTAAGCTCCTACAATGAGCAGTTCTTC
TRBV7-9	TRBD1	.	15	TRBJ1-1	CASSLVDRDDTEAFF	TGTGCCAGCAGCTTAGTGGACAGGGATGACACTGAAGCTTTCTTT
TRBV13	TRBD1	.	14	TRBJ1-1	CASRTGQANTEAFF	TGTGCCAGCAGAACGGGACAGGCGAACACTGAAGCTTTCTTT
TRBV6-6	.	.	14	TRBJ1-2	CASSYSRGNYGYTF	TGTGCCAGCAGTTACTCGCGGGGGAACTATGGCTACACCTTC
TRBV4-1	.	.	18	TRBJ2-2	CASSQRPGQGSNTGELFF	TGCGCCAGCAGCCAGAGGCCGGGACAAGGGTCGAACACCGGGGAGCTGTTTTTT
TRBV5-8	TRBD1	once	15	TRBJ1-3	CASSLADRAGNTIYF	TGTGCCAGCAGCTTGGCGGACAGGGCTGGAAACACCATATATTTT
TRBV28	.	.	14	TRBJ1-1	CASSPTGTTLEAFF	TGTGCCAGCAGCCCAACAGGGACTACGTTGGAAGCTTTCTTT
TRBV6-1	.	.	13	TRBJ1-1	CASGLKDNTEAFF	TGTGCCAGCGGCCTGAAAGACAACACTGAAGCTTTCTTT
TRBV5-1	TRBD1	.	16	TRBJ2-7	CASSLDRRQGVHEQYF	TGCGCCAGCAGCTTGGACCGCCGGCAGGGGGTCCACGAGCAGTACTTC
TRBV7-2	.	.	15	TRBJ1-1	CASSFMGTLNTEAFF	TGTGCCAGCAGCTTTATGGGCACCTTGAACACTGAAGCTTTCTTT
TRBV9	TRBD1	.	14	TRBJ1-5	CASSAGTANQPQHF	TGTGCCAGCAGCGCTGGGACAGCGAATCAGCCCCAGCATTTT
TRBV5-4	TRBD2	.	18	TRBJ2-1	CASSHRLAGGPLGNEQFF	TGTGCCAGCAGCCATAGACTAGCGGGGGGCCCCCTGGGCAATGAGCAGTTCTTC
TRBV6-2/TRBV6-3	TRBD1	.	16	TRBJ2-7	CASSTAGTGAAYEQYF	TGTGCCAGCAGCACCGCCGGGACAGGGGCCGCCTACGAGCAGTACTTC
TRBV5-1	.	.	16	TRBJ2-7	CASSLAVTGGGGEQYF	TGCGCCAGCAGCTTGGCCGTGACAGGCGGGGGAGGCGAGCAGTACTTC
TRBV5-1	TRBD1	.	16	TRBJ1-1	CASSLTGQGMNTEAFF	TGCGCCAGCAGCTTGACGGGACAGGGAATGAACACTGAAGCTTTCTTT
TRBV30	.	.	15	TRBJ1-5	CAWSVRGLSNQPQHF	TGTGCCTGGAGTGTAAGGGGTTTGAGCAATCAGCCCCAGCATTTT
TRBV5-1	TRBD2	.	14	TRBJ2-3	CASESGGAADTQYF	TGCGCCAGCGAAAGCGGGGGGGCGGCAGATACGCAGTATTTT
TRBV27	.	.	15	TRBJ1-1	CASSQGRGANTEAFF	TGTGCCAGCAGTCAGGGACGGGGGGCGAACACTGAAGCTTTCTTT
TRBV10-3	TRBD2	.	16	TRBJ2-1	CAISGERGFSYNEQFF	TGTGCCATCAGTGGTGAGCGGGGGTTCTCCTACAATGAGCAGTTCTTC
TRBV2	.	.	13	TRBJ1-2	CASSSDGGYGYTF	TGTGCCAGCAGTTCCGACGGGGGCTATGGCTACACCTTC
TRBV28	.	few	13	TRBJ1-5	CASGARLNQPQHF	TGTGCCAGCGGGGCACGCCTAAATCAGCCCCAGCATTTT
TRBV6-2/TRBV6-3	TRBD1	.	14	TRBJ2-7	CASSYRTGDWEQYF	TGTGCCAGCAGTTACCGGACAGGGGACTGGGAGCAGTACTTC